Listed here is a single TCR beta chain. There is no known antigen for this receptor. The input lacks base qualities; no much larger clone sits a single base away. The CDR3 runs 11 residues from the cysteine to the phenylalanine. Of the read, only the CDR3 DNA is kept; its 33 bases are in frame from base 1. Trimming leaves V shorter by 7 bases and J shorter by 12 bases, with the junction holding 5 bases beyond the gene matches. CDR1 and CDR2, looked up from the germline V gene, are MDHEN and SYDVKM. TCR CDR3 regions were amplified from genomic DNA by multiplex PCR using the deep immunoSEQ assay. Extracted genomic DNA from each cell subset was distributed evenly across all wells of several immunoSEQ 96-well plates, and each plate was treated as a replicate. For sorted subsets, each replicate PCR was loaded with roughly 200 ng genomic DNA, equivalent to some 31,000 T cell genomes. The purified libraries were quantified using a Qubit 3.0 fluorometer, sized with a Bioanalyzer 2100, and then quantified again using the KAPA Library Quantification kit. Every immunoSEQ 96-well plate was sequenced on a separate single-read 150-cycle Illumina NextSeq 550 flow cell. From the authors' description of their analysis: Because the immunoSEQ output held only junctional sequences and lacked quality scores, the filtering could not match the filtering applied to full-length reads. To assign V/J genes and CDR3, sequences were annotated against IMGT germline references using PyIR, a Python wrapper for IgBLAST v1.9. Reads were removed for weak V/J assignments (E-value above 1e-6), missing CDR3, stop codons, out-of-frame junctions, or ambiguous translated residues. V3J clonotypes were defined as sequences sharing the same inferred V gene, J gene, and CDR3 amino acid sequence. Percentage overlap between repertoires was calculated by dividing the number of shared unique clonotypes by the size of the smaller repertoire. Repertoire richness was assessed with RTK rarefaction, the Chao1 estimator, and Recon v2.1 estimates of unobserved clonotypes. For all TCRbeta clonotypes obtained by the gDNA method from several donors, generation probabilities were computed with OLGA. Imported from immuneACCESS, the table was reduced by TCRdb to in-frame sequences with V and J called. These copies leave out some clones; in studies compared against another copy, an unresolved V gene accounts for under half, and the cause of the remainder is not known. V and J calls plus clone size are reproduced from that table; the DNA served to infer D and trimming. The table for this sample lists about 1,500,000 clones; over 95% of them were counted only once. Roughly 1.2% of the sample is held by the ten biggest clonotypes.

The data derive from a study of shared clonotypes between healthy human individuals (TCRdb year 2020). With regard to the full study: A few men and a couple of women, aged 18 to 49 years, made up the cohort. For each donor, CD4 naive and CD4 memory were each given three plates, CD8 naive was given two plates, and CD8 memory was given one plate. To estimate repertoire size and how much clonotypes are shared between individuals, the study performed deep sequencing of blood TCR repertoires from about five healthy adults. To increase sequencing depth and limit assay-specific biases, TCR repertoire library preparation and sequencing were carried out by different laboratories using diverse techniques. Between about 0.85 and 10 billion PBMCs per donor were obtained by leukapheresis. The paper's findings and limits, for the study overall: Estimated clonotype richness was generally larger for naive than for memory subsets. Because the study included only a small number of donors, the genetic and exposure-history diversity represented was limited. Based on pairwise subsampling, the degree of clonotype sharing among donors was expected to be affected by sequencing depth. Only blood was sampled, and tissue TCR repertoires likely differ from those in blood. Across several donors, approximately 5% of naive CD4, approximately 3.6% of naive CD8, about 2% of memory CD4, and roughly 0.41% of memory CD8 clonotypes were shared. Incomplete sequencing was indicated by rarefaction of sorted-subset datasets, despite the large sequencing depth. Compared with non-shared clonotypes, the clonotypes found in all four sorted-subset donors had higher generation probabilities.

The donors were healthy, HIV-negative adults with no recently reported acute infections or vaccinations. All donors were Caucasian adults living in Nashville, Tennessee, USA. Magnetic negative selection was used to enrich CD4+ T cells, after which naive cells were positively selected on CD45RA and the negative fraction became the memory subset. After blood collection by leukapheresis, PBMCs were isolated using Ficoll-Histopaque density gradient centrifugation and then cryopreserved in the vapor phase of liquid nitrogen. Purity and quantity of every magnetically sorted T cell population were checked by analytical flow cytometry. Genomic DNA was isolated from each sorted fraction and quantified by UV absorbance on a Nanodrop 2000c.

Here the chain combines TRBV28 and TRBJ1-5; 8 junctional bases match TRBD1. This clonotype originated in a man aged 25-45 years in good health. Source material: naive CD4+ T cells sorted from blood. The cell subset or site label on this specimen signifies: CD45RA+ positively selected. The sequence in DNA is TGTGCCAGCAATACTGGACAGGGCCAGCATTTT. Its translation reads: CASNTGQGQHF.